Here is one T cell receptor beta chain with its context. This clone's antigen is unknown. At one boundary the junction diverges from the germline segment, which might be a read error. The data derive from a study of CD8+CD57+ T cells in acquired aplastic anemia (dated by TCRdb to the late 2010s). Turning to the overall study: On average, sorted CD4+ and CD8+ cells yielded roughly 3.4 ug of extracted DNA, with a range of roughly 0.18 to 30 ug. Overall study results and their limits: Over 25 CD8+ CDR3 sequences were found in both patients and controls but appeared to be highly expressed in patients and within the immunodominant clones of the patients. No significant difference in CD8+ Simpson's diversity was found between patients and healthy controls (P=0.060).

Genomic DNA was used as template for profiling of TCR beta VDJ combinations and CDR3 sequences. An Illumina HiSeq 2000 was used for TCR repertoire sequencing. The original methods were these. Repertoire assessment relied on Simpson's diversity index, CDR3 size and DJ length profiles, and TRBV/TRBJ rearrangement plots. Whichever DNA sequence was most abundant in the deep sequencing data was defined as the immunodominant clone. CDR3 amino acid sequences were screened for sharing across subjects and compared with published repertoires and the VDJdb database. TCRdb's own reprocessing of the public reads used fastp at Q25 and MiXCR and kept productive beta chains. Each CDR3 protein appears once, grouped with its most common genes and DNA. What appears here as the V and J calls and clone size reflects TCRdb's work, not the paper's. The sample table lists 150,000 to 200,000 distinct CDR3 sequences, under 70% of them with a count of one. Of the sample, around 45% falls within the top ten clones.

The CDR3, cysteine through phenylalanine, is 13 amino acids long. The read is trimmed to its CDR3 DNA, 39 bases read in frame from base 1. Via the germline V gene, CDR1 is SGDLS and CDR2 YYNGEE. In the study, sorted CD4+ and CD8+ blood T cells from patients with severe aplastic anemia and from healthy subjects underwent deep sequencing of TCR repertoires. Ficoll-Paque density gradient centrifugation was used to isolate peripheral blood mononuclear cells. Before DNA extraction, CD4+ and CD8+ T cells were sorted by FACS or by magnetic beads. What was sequenced was sorted CD4+, CD8+, or CD8+CD57+ T cells (not recorded which) from PBMCs. The receptor's source is a human donor with severe aplastic anemia or a healthy control (not recorded which). The rearrangement combines TRBV9 with TRBJ1-1; the D gene assignment is ambiguous. At the DNA level, the sequence is TGTGCCAGCAGCCTCTCCCGGGTCACTGAAGCTTTATTT. Its product reads: CASSLSRVTEALF.